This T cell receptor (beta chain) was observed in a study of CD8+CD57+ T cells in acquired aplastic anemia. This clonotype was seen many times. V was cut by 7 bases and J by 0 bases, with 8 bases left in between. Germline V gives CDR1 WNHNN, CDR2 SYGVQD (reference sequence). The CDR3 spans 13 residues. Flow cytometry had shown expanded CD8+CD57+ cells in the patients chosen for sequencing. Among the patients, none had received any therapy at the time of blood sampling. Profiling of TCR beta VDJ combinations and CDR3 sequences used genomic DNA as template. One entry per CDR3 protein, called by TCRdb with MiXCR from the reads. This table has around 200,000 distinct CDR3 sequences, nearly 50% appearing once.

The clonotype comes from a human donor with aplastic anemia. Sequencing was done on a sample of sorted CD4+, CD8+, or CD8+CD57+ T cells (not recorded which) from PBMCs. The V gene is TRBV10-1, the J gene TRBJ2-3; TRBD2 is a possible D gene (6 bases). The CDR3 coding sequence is TGCGCCAGCAACGCGGGGAGCACAGATACGCAGTATTTT. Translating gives CASNAGSTDTQYF.